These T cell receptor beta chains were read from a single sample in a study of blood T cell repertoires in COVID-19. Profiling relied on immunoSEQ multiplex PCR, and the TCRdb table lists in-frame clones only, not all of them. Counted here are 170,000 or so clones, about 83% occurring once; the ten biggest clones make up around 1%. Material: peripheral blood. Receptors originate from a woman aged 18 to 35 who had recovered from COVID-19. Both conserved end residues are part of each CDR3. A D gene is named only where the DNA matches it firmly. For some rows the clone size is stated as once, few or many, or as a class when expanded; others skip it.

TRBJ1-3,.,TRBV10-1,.,CARRQYSGNTIYF,TGCGCCAGAAGACAGTACTCTGGAAACACCATATATTTT
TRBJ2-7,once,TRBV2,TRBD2,CASSDGGPGTSGYEQYF,TGTGCCAGCAGTGATGGTGGACCCGGGACTAGCGGCTACGAGCAGTACTTC
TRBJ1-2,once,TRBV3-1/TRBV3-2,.,CASSQPSGAIGYTF,TGTGCCAGCAGCCAGCCCTCAGGGGCGATTGGCTACACCTTC
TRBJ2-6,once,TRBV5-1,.,CASSPYISGANVLTF,TGCGCCAGCAGCCCTTACATCTCTGGGGCCAACGTCCTGACTTTC
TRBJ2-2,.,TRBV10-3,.,CAISEASDTGELFF,TGTGCCATCAGTGAGGCTAGCGACACCGGGGAGCTGTTTTTT
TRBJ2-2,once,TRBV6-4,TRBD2,CASSRTSGRFLTGELFF,TGTGCCAGCAGTAGGACTAGCGGGAGGTTCCTCACCGGGGAGCTGTTTTTT
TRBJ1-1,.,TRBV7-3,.,CASSLDRNTEAFF,TGTGCCAGCAGCTTGGACAGGAACACTGAAGCTTTCTTT
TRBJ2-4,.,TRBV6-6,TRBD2,CASSYSGGKNIQYF,TGTGCCAGCAGTTACAGCGGGGGCAAAAACATTCAGTACTTC
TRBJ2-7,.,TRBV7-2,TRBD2,CASSEGLAPSYEQYF,TGTGCCAGCAGCGAAGGACTAGCCCCGTCCTACGAGCAGTACTTC
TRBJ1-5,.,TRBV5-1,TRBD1,CASSLTGAGGNQPQHF,TGCGCCAGCAGCTTGACAGGGGCCGGAGGCAATCAGCCCCAGCATTTT
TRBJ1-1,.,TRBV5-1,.,CASSLEQGRTEAFF,TGCGCCAGCAGCTTGGAGCAGGGGCGGACTGAAGCTTTCTTT
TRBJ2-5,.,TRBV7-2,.,CASSLQGRETQYF,TGTGCCAGCAGCTTACAGGGCCGGGAGACCCAGTACTTC
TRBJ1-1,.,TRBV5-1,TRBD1,CASSSGQPFTEAFF,TGCGCCAGCAGCTCGGGACAGCCTTTTACTGAAGCTTTCTTT
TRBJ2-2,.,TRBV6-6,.,CASNKKLRDTGELFF,TGTGCCAGCAATAAGAAGTTACGGGACACCGGGGAGCTGTTTTTT
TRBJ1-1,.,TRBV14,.,CASSHPGTYVDTEAFF,TGTGCCAGCAGCCACCCCGGGACATATGTGGACACTGAAGCTTTCTTT
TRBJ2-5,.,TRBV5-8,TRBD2,CASSYSGRVVETQYF,TGTGCCAGCAGCTATAGCGGGAGGGTGGTCGAGACCCAGTACTTC
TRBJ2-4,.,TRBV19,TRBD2,CASSNHVVAGGAKNIQYF,TGTGCCAGTAGCAACCACGTGGTAGCGGGGGGAGCCAAAAACATTCAGTACTTC
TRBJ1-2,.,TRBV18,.,CASSTRGGYTF,TGTGCCAGCTCCACCCGAGGGGGCTACACCTTC
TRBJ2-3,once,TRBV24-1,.,CATSSPGRTDTQYF,TGTGCCACCAGCTCGCCAGGGAGGACAGATACGCAGTATTTT
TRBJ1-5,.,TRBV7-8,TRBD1,CASTLDPQGAQKAYQPQHF,TGTGCCAGCACCTTAGACCCCCAGGGGGCGCAAAAAGCCTATCAGCCCCAGCATTTT
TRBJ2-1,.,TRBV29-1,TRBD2,CSVDATSGVRNNEQFF,TGCAGCGTTGACGCCACTAGCGGGGTAAGGAACAATGAGCAGTTCTTC
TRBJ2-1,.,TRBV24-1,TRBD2,CATSDPGTSGSYNEQFF,TGTGCCACCAGTGATCCCGGGACTAGCGGGAGCTACAATGAGCAGTTCTTC
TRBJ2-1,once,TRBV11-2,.,CASSSGRFSGVANEQFF,TGTGCCAGCAGCTCGGGACGTTTTTCGGGGGTTGCTAATGAGCAGTTCTTC
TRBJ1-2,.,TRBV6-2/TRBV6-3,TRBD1,CASSYTADRDGYTF,TGTGCCAGCAGTTACACAGCCGACAGGGATGGCTACACCTTC
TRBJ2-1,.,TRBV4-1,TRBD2,CASSRYGTSGRSAYNEQFF,TGCGCCAGCAGCCGATACGGGACTAGCGGGAGGTCGGCCTACAATGAGCAGTTCTTC
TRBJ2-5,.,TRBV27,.,CASSLNSVEGQETQYF,TGTGCCAGCAGTTTGAATTCAGTGGAGGGCCAAGAGACCCAGTACTTC
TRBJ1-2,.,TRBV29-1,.,CSVLGGDYGYTF,TGCAGCGTTTTGGGCGGGGACTATGGCTACACCTTC